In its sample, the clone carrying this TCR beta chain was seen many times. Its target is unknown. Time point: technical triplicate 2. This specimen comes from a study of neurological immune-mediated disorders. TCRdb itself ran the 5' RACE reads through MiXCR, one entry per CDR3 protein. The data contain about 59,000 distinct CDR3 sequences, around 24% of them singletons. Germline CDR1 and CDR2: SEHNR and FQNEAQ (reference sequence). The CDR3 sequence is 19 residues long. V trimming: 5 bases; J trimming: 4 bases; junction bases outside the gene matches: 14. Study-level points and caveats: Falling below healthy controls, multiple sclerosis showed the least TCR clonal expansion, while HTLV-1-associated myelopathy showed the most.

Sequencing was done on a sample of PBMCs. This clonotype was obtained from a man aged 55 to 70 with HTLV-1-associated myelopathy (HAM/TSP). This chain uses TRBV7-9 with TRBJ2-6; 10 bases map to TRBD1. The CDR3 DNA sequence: TGTGCCAGCAGCCCAGGCTGGGACAGGGGCTTAAGGGGGGCCAACGTCCTGACTTTC. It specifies CASSPGWDRGLRGANVLTF.